This T cell receptor (beta chain) was profiled in a study of blood T cell repertoires in COVID-19. As for the study in general: COVID-19 samples, acute and convalescent, were from the United States, Italy and Spain. PBMCs, B-cell-depleted T cells, or T cells provided the cDNA or gDNA that made up the material.

Original processing notes: Reference gene primer amplification in the assay estimated nucleated cell counts. TCRdb's copy holds only in-frame clones and misses some; the assay was immunoSEQ multiplex PCR. The V and J calls and the clone size are those of that table, but D and trimming were determined from the DNA. The sample includes approximately 170,000 clones, 84% of them seen just once. The CDR3 length is 14 residues. Germline trimming cut 1 base from V and 0 bases from J; bases unmatched to any gene: 2. CDR1 and CDR2 from the germline V gene are GTSNPN and SVGIG (reference sequence). The sample comprised peripheral blood. The J gene is TRBJ1-1, the V gene TRBV30, with 7 bases fitting TRBD1. The TCR sequence derives from a human donor with acute or convalescent COVID-19. The donor label of this sample is uncertain. CDR3 region: CAWSAQGLNTEAFF. The CDR3 region has the DNA TGTGCCTGGAGTGCACAGGGGTTGAACACTGAAGCTTTCTTT.